These 6 T cell receptor beta chains originate from one sample sequenced in a study of cytomegalovirus exposure and HLA in healthy donors. This PCR relied on a set of 60 Vbeta primers and 13 Jbeta primers. Profiling relied on immunoSEQ multiplex PCR, and the TCRdb table lists in-frame clones only, not all of them. The table lists over 150,000 clones, approximately 80% of them singletons. The source material was PBMCs. The receptors shown here come from a man in his late teens or twenties in good health and CMV-seropositive.

This clone is a singleton in its sample. The chain has TRBV7-2 and TRBJ2-1; no firm D call. The germline gives CDR1 SGHTA, CDR2 FQGNSA. The CDR3 runs 13 residues. Trimming removed 4 bases at V and 7 bases at J, with 11 bases between. CDR3 coding DNA: TGTGCCAGCAGCTCCGGGTCGGTGAATGAGCAGTTCTTC. Encoded protein: CASSSGSVNEQFF.

This clone appeared a single time. The chain uses TRBV4-2 and TRBJ1-6; no firm D call. The CDR3 is 16 amino acids. Germline V lookup: CDR1 LGHNA, CDR2 YNFKEQ. Trimming stripped 0 bases from V and 4 bases from J, with 10 bases between. This CDR3 is CASSQDRSGYNSPLHF. CDR3 bases: TGTGCCAGCAGCCAAGATCGGTCGGGATATAATTCACCCCTCCACTTT.

The chain is built from TRBV30 and TRBJ1-1; D gene ambiguous. The CDR3 totals 12 residues. Germline V gene lookup returns CDR1 GTSNPN and CDR2 SVGIG (reference sequence). Trimming stripped 5 bases from V and 2 bases from J, with 9 bases between. This chain's CDR3 is CAWEELNTEAFF. The CDR3 DNA reads as TGTGCCTGGGAGGAACTTAACACTGAAGCTTTCTTT.

The chain combines TRBV5-1 with TRBJ1-1, with unresolved D. Per germline, CDR1 SGHRS and CDR2 YFSETQ. The CDR3 sequence is 15 residues long. The V end lost 0 bases, the J end lost 2 bases, and 11 bases lay between the germline ends. CDR3 protein: CASSLERRTNTEAFF. The CDR3 DNA reads as TGCGCCAGCAGCTTGGAGCGACGGACTAACACTGAAGCTTTCTTT.

This clone was seen just once. The chain employs TRBV10-1 and TRBJ1-2, with 8 positions matching TRBD1. CDR1 and CDR2 (germline): WNHNN, SYGVQD (reference sequence). Trimming cost V 1 base and J 6 bases; bases outside gene matches: 13. The CDR3 is made up of 17 amino acids. As DNA, the CDR3 is TGCGCCAGCAGTGAGTGGGGTTTGGCAGGGGGCGCGGATGGCTACACCTTC. This gives the protein CASSEWGLAGGADGYTF.

V gene TRBV5-1 combines with J gene TRBJ2-3; weak D call: TRBD2 (5 bases). V was clipped by 0 bases and J by 1 base, with 9 bases between them. The CDR3 contains 15 residues. Germline values: CDR1 SGHRS, CDR2 YFSETQ. In DNA form, the CDR3 reads TGCGCCAGCAGCTTGGCCGACGGGGGCACAGATACGCAGTATTTT. It specifies CASSLADGGTDTQYF.